This entry describes one TCR beta chain. Its antigen is not yet known. No per-base quality is available; no much larger clone lies one base away. This specimen belongs to a study of neoadjuvant anti-PD-1 for oral cavity cancer (dated by TCRdb to about 2021). Turning to the overall study: Before undergoing curative-intent surgical resection, most patients got three to four biweekly nivolumab doses at 3 mg/kg. An approximately 30% response rate was observed in the parent correlative cohort, in which about a dozen patients were included. Patients who did not progress were given a fourth nivolumab dose at about day 43 and had definitive surgical resection on days 50-56. Under RECIST 1.1, a patient counted as a responder if showing complete response, partial response or stable disease, and as a non-responder if showing progression. Overall results and qualifications from the work: After neoadjuvant nivolumab, non-responders showed significantly higher T cell clonality (Gini index) in PBMCs than responders did. Only a few patients per response group were included in the TCR analyses, and the authors called for validation in larger cohorts. Higher pretreatment blood Treg/Th17 ratios correlated with higher pretreatment blood TCRbeta clonality and lower post-treatment tumor TCRbeta clonality.

The time point label here, explained by the study, means: after neoadjuvant nivolumab, at surgical resection. None of the patients had received prior systemic or radiation treatment, and all were newly diagnosed with stage II-IVA oral cavity squamous cell carcinoma. Everyone in the cohort had locally advanced, HPV-negative oral cavity squamous cell carcinoma. Peripheral blood mononuclear cells were analyzed directly, without maintenance or expansion in culture. Samples were obtained from a longitudinal correlative study of a single-arm phase II trial of neoadjuvant nivolumab in oral cavity squamous cell carcinoma. Subject-matched pre- and post-treatment PBMCs and tumors from three responders and three non-responders were subjected to genomic DNA-based TCRbeta sequencing. Peripheral blood mononuclear cells were collected before nivolumab treatment and again after treatment, at the time of surgery. The Maxwell RSC DNA from Cells kit was used to isolate genomic DNA from PBMCs.

For deep sequencing, PBMC libraries mostly used 450 to 550 ng of input genomic DNA, with six replicates for each sample. The immunoSEQ hsTCRbeta kit was used to prepare TCRbeta libraries according to the manufacturer's instructions. An Illumina NovaSeq 6000 S4 flow cell was used to sequence the final libraries, which had first been combined to 3 nM. For the original study's pipeline: The immunoSEQ Analyzer handled quality control and preprocessing of the raw data. The analysis was limited to productive rearrangements, and each clonotype was defined by a unique CDR3 amino acid sequence. Repertoire clonality was estimated as the Gini-Simpson index, which was computed with the R package tcR. Student's t test was used to compare Gini indices, and Pearson correlation was used to assess associations with tumor size change. TCRdb retrieved this table from immuneACCESS and kept in-frame rearrangements only. Not all clones are present; in checked studies, unresolved V genes account for under half, and no reason is known for the remainder. V, J and clone size were drawn from that table, and D and trimming were deduced from the DNA. The sample table lists roughly 14,000 clones, approximately 74% of them with a count of one. The ten largest make up approximately 3.1% of the sample.

Based on the germline V gene, the CDR1 and CDR2 sequences are SGHDT and YYEEEE. CDR3 length: 14 amino acids, cysteine to phenylalanine. The retained sequence is limited to the CDR3, 42 bases, with the frame set at the first base. V and J are truncated by 0 bases and 1 base respectively, leaving an intervening sequence of 7 bases. The V and J genes are TRBV5-6 and TRBJ2-5; the D region possibly corresponds to TRBD2 (6 bases align). Sequencing used PBMCs, obtained after nivolumab (anti-PD-1) treatment. This receptor was identified in a person aged 35-79 years with oral cavity squamous cell carcinoma. The nucleotide sequence is TGTGCCAGCAGCTTGGGTAGCGGCCAAGAGACCCAGTACTTC. It codes for CASSLGSGQETQYF.